These 27 T cell receptor beta chains originate from one sample sequenced in a study of blood T cell repertoires in COVID-19. Data came from immunoSEQ multiplex PCR; TCRdb stores just in-frame clones and leaves some out. The table shows 150,000 to 190,000 clones, with around 84% occurring only once. Sequencing was performed on PBMCs or T cells enriched from blood (not recorded which). The receptor set was obtained from a man in his fifties or sixties who had recovered from COVID-19.

The V and J genes are TRBV6-5 and TRBJ2-2; TRBD1 is a possible D gene (7 bases). CDR1 MNHEY and CDR2 SVGAGI come from the germline V gene. The germline V and J ends were trimmed by 9 bases and 7 bases, with 18 bases remaining between them. The CDR3 runs 14 residues. The CDR3 spells CASRTGGEIGELFF. The CDR3 bases are TGTGCCAGTCGGACAGGCGGGGAAATCGGGGAGCTGTTTTTT.

This clone was recorded once. V is TRBV5-1 and J is TRBJ2-7; no definite D call. V was trimmed by 0 bases and J by 6 bases, leaving 13 bases between them. Germline CDR1 SGHRS, CDR2 YFSETQ. The CDR3 loop spans 14 amino acids. This chain's CDR3 is CASSLDPGEGEQYF. CDR3 sequence (DNA): TGCGCCAGCAGCTTGGACCCCGGAGAAGGCGAGCAGTACTTC.

The V call is TRBV3-1 (or the pseudogene TRBV3-2), the J call TRBJ2-1; the D gene is possibly TRBD2 (5 bases). The CDR3 contains 16 residues. The germline V and J ends were trimmed by 2 bases and 0 bases, with 11 bases remaining between them. Per the germline V gene, CDR1 is LGHDT and CDR2 is YNNKEL (reference sequence). This chain's CDR3 is CASSQRRVSSYNEQFF. CDR3 DNA sequence: TGTGCCAGCAGCCAACGGCGGGTAAGCTCCTACAATGAGCAGTTCTTC.

This chain connects TRBV5-4 to TRBJ1-5; D unclear. V lost 3 bases and J lost 6, with 13 bases in between. Germline assignment: CDR1 SGHNT and CDR2 YYREEE (reference sequence). The CDR3 has 14 residues. CDR3: CASSSDFGGQPQHF. The CDR3 nucleotides are TGTGCCAGCAGCTCGGACTTCGGTGGTCAGCCCCAGCATTTT.

The V and J genes are TRBV3-1 (or the pseudogene TRBV3-2) and TRBJ2-5, with TRBD2 identical over 15 bases. CDR3 length equals 17 residues. Germline loops: CDR1 LGHDT, CDR2 YNNKEL (reference sequence). Trimming at V came to 3 bases and at J to 1 base, leaving 3 bases not matched to a gene. The CDR3 loop is CASSQGLAGGPQETQYF. The CDR3 DNA follows: TGTGCCAGCAGCCAGGGACTAGCGGGGGGACCCCAAGAGACCCAGTACTTC.

The rearrangement links TRBV3-1 (or the pseudogene TRBV3-2) to TRBJ2-3; maybe TRBD2 (6 bases). V gave up 1 base and J gave up 8 bases, with 10 bases separating them. CDR3 size: 13 residues. Germline CDR1 reads LGHDT; CDR2 reads YNNKEL (reference sequence). DNA for the CDR3: TGTGCCAGCAGCCAAGCGGGGGAGCGTACGCAGTATTTT. As protein: CASSQAGERTQYF.

The chain carries TRBV29-1 and TRBJ2-1; 9 positions agree with TRBD2. Per germline, CDR1 SQVTM and CDR2 ANQGSEA. The J segment lost 5 bases and the V segment lost 7 bases, leaving 6 bases of the junction unmatched. This CDR3 has 13 amino acids. The CDR3 DNA is TGCAGCGCCTCCGGGACTAGCAACAATGAGCAGTTCTTC. Residues: CSASGTSNNEQFF.

The genes are TRBV4-1 and TRBJ1-4, with a possible D match to TRBD1 (5 bases). Germline values: CDR1 MGHRA, CDR2 YSYEKL. The CDR3 sequence is 17 residues long. Deletions cut 3 bases from V and 5 bases from J, with 19 bases between. The DNA for the CDR3 is TGCGCCAGCAGCCACACCCAACGGGGGGATTGGAATGAAAAACTGTTTTTT. It translates to CASSHTQRGDWNEKLFF.

J is TRBJ2-5 and V is TRBV3-1 (or the pseudogene TRBV3-2), with D possibly being TRBD1 (6 bases). V lost 4 bases and J lost 5, with 14 bases in between. CDR1 and CDR2 from the germline V gene are LGHDT and YNNKEL (reference sequence). The CDR3 has 14 amino acids. The CDR3 region is CASSLRGQRETQYF. The CDR3 DNA sequence: TGTGCCAGCAGCCTCAGGGGACAAAGGGAGACCCAGTACTTC.

The chain carries TRBV4-1 and TRBJ1-1; the match to TRBD1 covers 8 bases. CDR3 size: 15 residues. Germline CDR1 is MGHRA and CDR2 is YSYEKL. V shed 3 bases and J 1 base; nucleotides not matched to a gene: 4. In nucleotides, the CDR3 is TGCGCCAGCAGCCAGCTGACAGGGGCGAACACTGAAGCTTTCTTT. Its translation is CASSQLTGANTEAFF.

The genes are TRBV4-1 and TRBJ1-1, with D maybe TRBD1 (6 bases). Germline CDR1 is MGHRA and CDR2 is YSYEKL. Trimming took off 0 bases at V and 4 bases at J, with 12 bases between the two ends. The CDR3 sequence is 15 residues long. CDR3 nucleotides: TGCGCCAGCAGCCAAGATCCTAGCAGGGGCACTGAAGCTTTCTTT. This translates into CASSQDPSRGTEAFF.

This chain joins TRBV6-6 and TRBJ2-3; D is unclear. In germline, CDR1 is MNHNY, CDR2 SVGAGI (reference sequence). The CDR3 runs to 12 residues. Trimming left V 2 bases short and J 2 bases short, with 2 bases between. The DNA of the CDR3 is TGTGCCAGCAGTTACCACACAGATACGCAGTATTTT. It translates to CASSYHTDTQYF.

The chain has TRBV7-3 and TRBJ1-5; D is possibly TRBD1 (5 bases). V gave up 4 bases and J gave up 14 bases, with 9 bases separating them. Germline values: CDR1 SGHTA, CDR2 FQGTGA. This CDR3 is built from 10 residues. CDR3 nucleotide sequence: TGTGCCAGCAGCTCAGGGACTGAGCATTTT. Its protein product is CASSSGTEHF.

The V call is TRBV7-9, the J call TRBJ1-6; D possibly corresponds to TRBD1 (5 bases). The CDR3 length is 13 residues. CDR1 SEHNR and CDR2 FQNEAQ come from the germline V gene (reference sequence). V lost 2 bases and J 8 bases, leaving 7 bases between the germline ends. The CDR3 nucleotides read TGTGCCAGCAGCTTACGGGGGGATTCACCCCTCCACTTT. Translating gives CASSLRGDSPLHF.

The rearrangement joins TRBV28 to TRBJ2-7; D unclear. Germline V gives CDR1 MDHEN, CDR2 SYDVKM. This CDR3 is built from 13 residues. The V end was cut by 2 bases, the J end by 1 base, with 6 bases between. The CDR3 nucleotides are TGTGCCAGCAGTTTACAGGCTTCCTACGAGCAGTACTTC. It specifies CASSLQASYEQYF.

The V gene is TRBV27, the J gene TRBJ1-5; D unclear. Trimming left V 2 bases short and J 0 bases short, with 8 bases between. Looked up from germline, CDR1 is MNHEY and CDR2 is SMNVEV (reference sequence). The CDR3 loop spans 15 amino acids. The DNA for the CDR3 is TGTGCCAGCAGTTTACGAGGAACTAGCAATCAGCCCCAGCATTTT. Translating it yields CASSLRGTSNQPQHF.

The chain employs TRBV11-2 and TRBJ1-1, with TRBD1 as a possible D gene (6 bases). CDR3 size: 15 residues. CDR1 SGHAT and CDR2 FQNNGV come from the germline V gene. Between the trimmed V and J ends, which lost 4 bases and 4 bases, there was a span of 16 bases. The CDR3 reads CASSSMTGPGTEAFF. The CDR3, as DNA: TGTGCCAGCAGCTCCATGACAGGCCCGGGCACTGAAGCTTTCTTT.

This rearrangement joins TRBV4-1 to TRBJ2-2, with 11 bases identical to TRBD2. CDR3 length equals 16 residues. Germline V CDR1 and CDR2: MGHRA, YSYEKL. V was clipped by 0 bases and J by 7 bases; unmatched bases: 4. The CDR3, as DNA: TGCGCCAGCAGCCAAGATCAGGGGACTAGCGGCGGGGAGCTGTTTTTT. This sequence encodes CASSQDQGTSGGELFF.

This clone was seen a single time. The rearrangement joins TRBV27 to TRBJ2-1; 11 positions agree with TRBD1. Germline V gene sequence: CDR1 MNHEY, CDR2 SMNVEV (reference sequence). Trimming at V came to 7 bases and at J to 4 bases, leaving 6 bases not matched to a gene. This CDR3 contains 15 residues. The CDR3 sequence is CASTDGTGGYNEQFF. The CDR3 nucleotides read TGTGCCAGCACCGACGGGACAGGGGGGTACAATGAGCAGTTCTTC.

This clone was seen once. The chain combines TRBV5-4 with TRBJ1-2; D unclear. V lost 6 bases, J lost 4 bases, and 13 bases lay in between. Per germline, CDR1 SGHNT and CDR2 YYREEE (reference sequence). This CDR3 is 13 amino acids long. The CDR3 sequence is CASTERGSYGYTF. As DNA, the CDR3 is TGTGCCAGCACGGAGCGCGGAAGCTATGGCTACACCTTC.

The V call is TRBV21-1, the J call TRBJ1-2; the DNA was not compared with TRBD1, the D call given in the table. TRBV21-1 is deemed a pseudogene. This CDR3 comprises 18 residues. Here the CDR3 DNA reads TGTGCCAGCAGCGCCCTCCGGCCACAGGGACGGCCGAACTATGGCTACACCTTC. Translation: CASSALRPQGRPNYGYTF.

The chain is built from TRBV4-2 and TRBJ2-1; 10 bases agree with TRBD2. Unmatched junction bases numbered 3, after V lost 0 bases and J lost 10 bases. The V gene's germline CDR1 is LGHNA and CDR2 YNFKEQ. This CDR3 comprises 14 residues. CDR3 amino acids: CASSQDETSGEQFF. The CDR3 DNA reads as TGTGCCAGCAGCCAAGATGAGACTAGCGGGGAGCAGTTCTTC.

This clone was observed once. The chain has TRBV4-1 and TRBJ2-7; D may be TRBD1 (5 bases). The CDR3 has 15 residues. Germline-derived CDR1 and CDR2 are MGHRA and YSYEKL. V lost 1 base to trimming and J lost 6 bases, with 16 bases between them. The CDR3 DNA follows: TGCGCCAGCAGCCAAGGTCGGCAGGGATCATCCGAGCAGTACTTC. Residues: CASSQGRQGSSEQYF.

The chain recombines TRBV6-5 with TRBJ2-3; 7 nucleotides line up with TRBD1. The V and J ends lost 5 bases and 4 bases, in that order; junction bases with no gene match: 9. The CDR3 is made up of 15 amino acids. Germline V gene lookup returns CDR1 MNHEY and CDR2 SVGAGI. CDR3 protein: CASSRVQGSPDTQYF. CDR3 sequence (DNA): TGTGCCAGCAGTAGGGTACAGGGGTCCCCAGATACGCAGTATTTT.

V usage is TRBV5-1 and J usage is TRBJ2-1; 14 bases fit TRBD2. V shed 3 bases and J 0 bases; nucleotides not matched to a gene: 8. The V gene's germline CDR1 is SGHRS and CDR2 YFSETQ. The CDR3 extends over 19 amino acids. CDR3 nucleotide sequence: TGCGCCAGCAGCTCCCGGACTAGCGGGGGGATAAGCTCCTACAATGAGCAGTTCTTC. Amino acid sequence: CASSSRTSGGISSYNEQFF.

The chain joins TRBV7-2 to TRBJ2-4, with a possible D match to TRBD2 (6 bases). CDR1 and CDR2 from the germline V gene are SGHTA and FQGNSA. This CDR3 has 15 residues. Trimming pared 5 bases from V and 8 bases from J, leaving 19 bases between. The CDR3 loop is CASSVLTGWRDIQYF. The CDR3 bases are TGTGCCAGCAGCGTATTAACCGGGTGGAGGGACATTCAGTACTTC.

The J gene is TRBJ2-1, the V gene TRBV5-1, with D unresolved. The CDR3 runs 12 residues. CDR1 is SGHRS, CDR2 YFSETQ, per germline. Trimming cost V 3 bases and J 7 bases, with 8 bases left between them. CDR3 region: CASSSFRNEQFF. CDR3 DNA sequence: TGCGCCAGCAGCTCATTCAGGAATGAGCAGTTCTTC.